This TCR beta chain was obtained from a study of blood T cell repertoires in COVID-19. Study-wide background: Samples representing acute and convalescent COVID-19 were sourced from the United States, Italy and Spain. From T cells, B-cell-depleted T cells, or PBMCs came the material, which was cDNA or gDNA.

Repertoires were generated with immunoSEQ multiplex PCR, while TCRdb's copy carries only in-frame clones and drops some. The sample contains around 620,000 clones, 90% of which appear only once. This clone appeared once. V was trimmed by 4 bases and J by 4 bases, leaving 8 bases between them. This CDR3 is 13 amino acids long. Germline V lookup: CDR1 KGHDR, CDR2 SFDVKD. Sequencing was carried out using peripheral blood. The rearrangement uses TRBV24-1 and TRBJ2-3; D not certain. This clonotype originated in a woman under 30 with acute or convalescent COVID-19. The CDR3 is CATSEPSADTQYF. DNA for the CDR3: TGTGCCACCAGTGAACCCAGCGCAGATACGCAGTATTTT.